This TCR beta chain was obtained from a study of cytomegalovirus exposure and HLA in healthy donors. Healthy bone marrow donors made up the donors. A multiplex PCR was run with 60 Vbeta primers and 13 Jbeta primers. Produced via immunoSEQ multiplex PCR; TCRdb's table is partial and in-frame only. The table records around 150,000 clones, approximately 80% of them present only once. The CDR3 has 18 residues. Trimming cost V 7 bases and J 0 bases; bases outside gene matches: 11. Germline V CDR1 and CDR2: LNHDA, SQIVND (reference sequence). About this clone: Antigen: not known.

Notes on the study in general: Association of a missense DCLRE1C variant with TCR beta V- and J-gene trimming was reported in a later analysis. Three CMV-associated chains proved CMV antigen-specific in vitro.

This sequence joins TRBV19 and TRBJ2-3; 12 bases are shared with TRBD2. The receptor was derived from a woman aged 50 to 65 in good health and CMV-seronegative. Sequencing used PBMCs. The CDR3 region is CASKQLAGGPLSTDTQYF. The CDR3 DNA is TGTGCCAGTAAACAACTAGCGGGGGGACCCCTTAGCACAGATACGCAGTATTTT.